This T cell receptor beta chain was captured by sequencing in a study of human T cells and chemical hapten exposure. As to time point: pre-sensitization, week 0. As to treatment: therapeutic diphenylcyclopropenone sensitization with weekly scalp DPC. The study drew its donors from alopecia patients who were 18 to 70 years old and suitable for DPC. During construction of the library, unique molecular identifiers were attached to individual cDNA molecules for quantitative, reproducible TCR counting. TCRdb itself ran the RACE reads through MiXCR, one entry per CDR3 protein. This sample has tens of thousands of distinct CDR3 sequences, with roughly a tenth found just once. Notes on the study in general: Expanded TCRs made up significantly more big CDR3 similarity clusters than controls did.

In regard to this clonotype: The antigen remains undetermined.

V lost 4 bases, J lost 7 bases, and 5 bases stayed unmatched. The CDR3 contains 13 residues. Per the germline V gene, CDR1 is KGHSH and CDR2 is LQKENI. The sequence derives from a man between 25 and 39 years old with alopecia areata. Some clones in this sample may be carry-over from other donors' samples. The chain employs TRBV18 and TRBJ2-7; 9 nucleotides align to TRBD1. The input for sequencing was whole blood, taken in connection with sensitization to the hapten diphenylcyclopropenone (DPC). The CDR3 sequence is CASSLGQGLEQYF. In DNA, the CDR3 is TGTGCCAGCTCACTGGGACAGGGACTAGAGCAGTACTTC.